These 12 T cell receptor beta chains came from one sample sequenced in a study of T cells in Graves' hyperthyroidism and ophthalmopathy. Amplified regions were TCR beta CDR3 sequences from RNA transcripts. The primer set for the first-round RT-PCR of the TCR CDR3 was HTBI. TCRdb re-analysed the multiplex PCR reads in MiXCR, keeping a single row per CDR3 protein. In the table there are a few hundred thousand distinct CDR3 sequences, about 13% of which are singletons. Sequenced material: blood. These receptors originate from a man aged 30-40 years with Graves' hyperthyroidism that later progressed to Graves' ophthalmopathy.

In this sample, this clonotype turned up many times. This chain joins TRBV20-1 and TRBJ2-7; D not certain. CDR1 is DFQATT, CDR2 SNEGSKA, per germline (reference sequence). This CDR3 spans 14 amino acids. Trimming pared 0 bases from V and 2 bases from J, leaving 11 bases between. In DNA form, the CDR3 reads TGCAGTGCTAGAGATAGTCTCCAACCCTACGAGCAGTACTTC. Residues: CSARDSLQPYEQYF.

The chain uses TRBV20-1 and TRBJ2-3; 7 bases align to TRBD1. With 6 bases clipped from V and 5 bases from J, the junction kept 14 bases outside the gene matches. This CDR3 has 15 residues. Germline V lookup: CDR1 DFQATT, CDR2 SNEGSKA (reference sequence). CDR3 in amino acids: CSALHGTGARDTQYF. Here the CDR3 DNA reads TGCAGTGCCTTACACGGTACAGGGGCGAGAGATACGCAGTATTTT.

The rearrangement links TRBV20-1 to TRBJ1-5; a possible D gene is TRBD1 (5 bases). Germline-derived CDR1 and CDR2 are DFQATT and SNEGSKA (reference sequence). Trimming pared 3 bases from V and 6 bases from J, leaving 9 bases between. This CDR3 contains 12 residues. DNA of the CDR3: TGCAGTGCTAGTACAGGAACTCAGCCCCAGCATTTT. Protein product: CSASTGTQPQHF.

The CDR3 loop reads CASSFLGSFPGNIQYF. The DNA for the CDR3 is TGTGCCAGCAGCTTTTTAGGATCGTTCCCCGGGAACATTCAGTACTTC. V gene TRBV7-9 combines with J gene TRBJ2-4; D is undetermined. CDR1 SEHNR and CDR2 FQNEAQ come from the germline V gene (reference sequence). The CDR3 contains 16 residues. Between the trimmed V and J ends, which lost 3 bases and 7 bases, there was a span of 19 bases.

This chain joins TRBV30 and TRBJ1-2; 8 nucleotides match TRBD1. CDR3 length: 20 residues. In germline, CDR1 is GTSNPN, CDR2 SVGIG (reference sequence). The J segment lost 5 bases and the V segment lost 1 base, leaving 24 bases of the junction unmatched. The CDR3, as DNA: TGTGCCTGGAGTGGCGTAGGTTTTGGACAGGGATATTCAAGCGGGTATGGCTACACCTTC. It codes for CAWSGVGFGQGYSSGYGYTF. The variable domain in full, completed from reference TRBV30 and TRBJ1-2, reads SQTIHQWPATLVQPVGSPLSLECTVEGTSNPNLYWYRQAAGRGLQLLFYSVGIGQISSEVPQNLSASRPQDRQFILSSKKLLLSDSGFYLCAWSGVGFGQGYSSGYGYTFGSGTRLTVV.

This clonotype was observed at least ten times. The chain links TRBV24-1 to TRBJ2-1; 10 bases are shared with TRBD2. Germline V gene lookup returns CDR1 KGHDR and CDR2 SFDVKD. The CDR3 consists of 18 residues. V lost 2 bases, J lost 0 bases, and 6 bases stayed unmatched. The CDR3 reads CATSDSPSGSYSYNEQFF. Here the CDR3 DNA reads TGTGCCACCAGTGATTCCCCTAGCGGGAGTTACTCCTACAATGAGCAGTTCTTC.

This clonotype was observed a few times. V is TRBV19 and J is TRBJ1-1; D is undetermined. The germline CDR1 and CDR2 sequences are LNHDA and SQIVND (reference sequence). V was trimmed by 3 bases and J by 1 base, leaving 9 bases between them. The CDR3 is 14 amino acids. The CDR3 DNA sequence: TGTGCCAGTAGTATTTGGCAGGAGAACACTGAAGCTTTCTTT. As protein: CASSIWQENTEAFF.

In its sample, this clonotype was seen many times. The V call is TRBV11-2, the J call TRBJ1-1; D not certain. This CDR3 is 16 amino acids long. CDR1 SGHAT and CDR2 FQNNGV come from the germline V gene. Deletions cut 4 bases from V and 1 base from J, with 16 bases between. The DNA for the CDR3 is TGTGCCAGCAGCTCCCTAGGGCCATACGAGAACACTGAAGCTTTCTTT. Encoded protein: CASSSLGPYENTEAFF.

The table lists this clonotype with many counts. The chain couples TRBV28 to TRBJ1-1; no reliable D call. Trimming took off 5 bases at V and 3 bases at J, with 13 bases between the two ends. Germline loops: CDR1 MDHEN, CDR2 SYDVKM. This CDR3 region has 14 residues. The CDR3 spells CASSPQREDTEAFF. In nucleotides, the CDR3 is TGTGCCAGCAGTCCCCAACGAGAGGACACTGAAGCTTTCTTT.

This clonotype showed up many times. The J gene is TRBJ2-1, the V gene TRBV20-1; 13 nucleotides line up with TRBD2. Germline CDR1 is DFQATT and CDR2 is SNEGSKA (reference sequence). The V gene end was trimmed by 0 bases and the J gene end by 7 bases; junction bases not matched to a gene: 6. There are 16 residues in the CDR3. In DNA, the CDR3 is TGCAGTGCTAGAGAGTTCGGGACTAGCGGGGTTAATGAGCAGTTCTTC. Its protein is CSAREFGTSGVNEQFF.

The CDR3 sequence is CASSLLRGRNTGELFF. The CDR3 DNA sequence: TGTGCCAGTAGTCTTCTGAGGGGCAGGAACACCGGGGAGCTGTTTTTT. The chain employs TRBV19 and TRBJ2-2, with D tentatively TRBD1 or TRBD2 (5 bases each). This CDR3 is built from 16 residues. Germline CDR1 reads LNHDA; CDR2 reads SQIVND (reference sequence). V lost 5 bases and J lost 1, with 14 bases in between. Full variable domain (remainder filled in from reference TRBV19 and TRBJ2-2): DGGITQSPKYLFRKEGQNVTLSCEQNLNHDAMYWYRQDPGQGLRLIYYSQIVNDFQKGDIAEGYSVSREKKESFPLTVTSAQKNPTAFYLCASSLLRGRNTGELFFGEGSRLTVL.

This clonotype came up many times. V usage is TRBV9 and J usage is TRBJ1-4, with no clear D. The CDR3 contains 17 residues. CDR1 and CDR2 (germline): SGDLS, YYNGEE. Trimming took 4 bases from V and 0 from J, leaving 16 bases between them. CDR3 DNA: TGTGCCAGCAGCTCCCGAGGGCACTCAGCAACTAATGAAAAACTGTTTTTT. Protein: CASSSRGHSATNEKLFF. Full variable domain (outside the CDR3, taken from reference TRBV9 and TRBJ1-4): DSGVTQTPKHLITATGQRVTLRCSPRSGDLSVYWYQQSLDQGLQFLIQYYNGEERAKGNILERFSAQQFPDLHSELNLSSLELGDSALYFCASSSRGHSATNEKLFFGSGTQLSVL.